A single sample is the source of the 13 T cell receptor beta chains below, sequenced in a study of OX40 agonist ivuxolimab in advanced cancers. Clones were read by immunoSEQ multiplex PCR, and TCRdb kept only the in-frame ones, dropping some. The sample carries about 35,000 clones, under 85% recorded once. The source material was CD4+ or CD8+ T cells sorted from blood, sampled in a trial of the OX40 agonist ivuxolimab. These receptors were obtained from an adult with an advanced solid tumor such as melanoma, head and neck, liver or kidney cancer.

This chain links TRBV6-5 with TRBJ2-1, with 8 bases aligning to TRBD2. This CDR3 has 12 amino acids. Trimming cost V 6 bases and J 16 bases; bases outside gene matches: 11. Per the germline V gene, CDR1 is MNHEY and CDR2 is SVGAGI. CDR3 sequence (DNA): TGTGCCAGCAGGTCGGGAGGGCCAGTTTTTTTCTTC. As protein: CASRSGGPVFFF.

The rearrangement uses TRBV28 and TRBJ1-5; tentative D call: TRBD1 (5 bases). V was clipped by 2 bases and J by 7 bases, with 15 bases between them. CDR1 is MDHEN and CDR2 is SYDVKM in the germline V gene. This CDR3 spans 15 amino acids. DNA for the CDR3: TGTGCCAGCAGTTTACGCAGGGCCGGTAGACAGCCCCAGCATTTT. As protein: CASSLRRAGRQPQHF.

The chain recombines TRBV11-2 with TRBJ1-4; TRBD1 matches at 8 bases. The V gene's germline CDR1 is SGHAT and CDR2 FQNNGV. Trimming at V came to 2 bases and at J to 7 bases, leaving 9 bases not matched to a gene. The CDR3 is 16 residues long. This CDR3 reads CASSLPDRAQGEKLFF. The CDR3 DNA follows: TGTGCCAGCAGCTTACCGGACAGGGCACAGGGTGAAAAACTGTTTTTT.

The chain couples TRBV30 to TRBJ2-1; D might be TRBD1 or TRBD2, each matching 7 bases. Per the germline V gene, CDR1 is GTSNPN and CDR2 is SVGIG (reference sequence). V gave up 3 bases and J gave up 1 base, with 19 bases separating them. This CDR3 comprises 17 residues. The CDR3 is CAWSYLTGEGSYNEQFF. DNA of the CDR3: TGTGCCTGGAGCTACCTTACAGGGGAGGGTTCCTACAATGAGCAGTTCTTC.

The chain recombines TRBV27 with TRBJ1-2, with D perhaps matching TRBD1 (5 bases). CDR1 and CDR2 from the germline V gene are MNHEY and SMNVEV (reference sequence). The CDR3 length is 14 residues. V lost 3 bases and J 3 bases, leaving 11 bases between the germline ends. CDR3 sequence (DNA): TGTGCCAGCAGTTTTGCAGGGTCCCACTATGGCTACACCTTC. Encoded protein: CASSFAGSHYGYTF.

Details on this clone: The sample has other DNA sequences that encode this CDR3 too. V usage is TRBV6-1 and J usage is TRBJ2-7, with unresolved D. The V gene's germline CDR1 is MNHNS and CDR2 SASEGT. The CDR3 runs 15 residues. Trimming shortened V by 1 base and J by 0 bases, and 10 bases separated the two germline ends. The chain's CDR3 is CASSEGQGPSYEQYF. The CDR3 DNA is TGTGCCAGCAGTGAAGGGCAAGGGCCCTCCTACGAGCAGTACTTC.

The V call is TRBV18, the J call TRBJ2-7; the match to TRBD1 covers 7 bases. V lost 3 bases, J lost 7 bases, and 9 bases stayed unmatched. The CDR3 totals 14 residues. Germline-derived CDR1 and CDR2 are KGHSH and LQKENI. This CDR3 reads CASSPIGGSREQYF. The CDR3 DNA reads as TGTGCCAGCTCACCTATAGGGGGCTCACGGGAGCAGTACTTC.

This chain connects TRBV11-2 to TRBJ1-4; D ambiguous. CDR1 is SGHAT, CDR2 FQNNGV, per germline. Trimming cost V 1 base and J 8 bases, with 17 bases left between them. The CDR3 sequence is 16 residues long. CDR3 in DNA: TGTGCCAGCAGCTTAGTTGGCAGTGATAGTGGAGAAAAACTGTTTTTT. Translating it yields CASSLVGSDSGEKLFF.

The CDR3 DNA sequence: TGCGCCAGCAGCCTAGCAGGTATGGGTAACACTGAAGCTTTCTTT. Its translation is CASSLAGMGNTEAFF. The J gene is TRBJ1-1, the V gene TRBV4-1; D is uncertain. Germline-derived CDR1 and CDR2 are MGHRA and YSYEKL. This CDR3 contains 15 residues. Trimming removed 4 bases from V and 2 bases from J, with 14 bases in between.

The rearrangement links TRBV9 to TRBJ1-5, with 7 bases lining up with TRBD1. The CDR3 runs to 14 residues. CDR1 is SGDLS, CDR2 YYNGEE, per germline. V shed 2 bases and J 6 bases; nucleotides not matched to a gene: 5. CDR3 in amino acids: CASSVDRACQPQHF. The CDR3 DNA follows: TGTGCCAGCAGCGTCGACAGGGCGTGTCAGCCCCAGCATTTT.

The table lists this clone with a count of one. The chain carries TRBV19 and TRBJ1-3, with D perhaps matching TRBD1 (5 bases). V was clipped by 5 bases and J by 0 bases, with 14 bases between them. Germline V gene lookup returns CDR1 LNHDA and CDR2 SQIVND (reference sequence). This CDR3 has 16 amino acids. The CDR3 region is CASSQWDGISGNTIYF. The CDR3 DNA follows: TGTGCCAGTAGTCAGTGGGACGGGATCTCTGGAAACACCATATATTTT.

V gene TRBV5-1 combines with J gene TRBJ2-1; TRBD1 matches 10 bases. The V gene end was trimmed by 3 bases and the J gene end by 4 bases; junction bases not matched to a gene: 1. Germline V gives CDR1 SGHRS, CDR2 YFSETQ. There are 14 residues in the CDR3. This chain's CDR3 is CASSWGQGYNEQFF. The CDR3 nucleotides read TGCGCCAGCAGCTGGGGACAGGGGTACAATGAGCAGTTCTTC.

This clone was observed a few times. The gene calls are TRBV7-6 and TRBJ2-7; D call uncertain. The V end lost 5 bases, the J end lost 4 bases, and 21 bases lay between the germline ends. CDR1 and CDR2 (germline): SGHVS, FNYEAQ. The CDR3 extends over 16 amino acids. Written as DNA, the CDR3 is TGTGCCAGCAGCCCCCGGGTCGATAGTTTGGGATACGAGCAGTACTTC. Protein product: CASSPRVDSLGYEQYF.